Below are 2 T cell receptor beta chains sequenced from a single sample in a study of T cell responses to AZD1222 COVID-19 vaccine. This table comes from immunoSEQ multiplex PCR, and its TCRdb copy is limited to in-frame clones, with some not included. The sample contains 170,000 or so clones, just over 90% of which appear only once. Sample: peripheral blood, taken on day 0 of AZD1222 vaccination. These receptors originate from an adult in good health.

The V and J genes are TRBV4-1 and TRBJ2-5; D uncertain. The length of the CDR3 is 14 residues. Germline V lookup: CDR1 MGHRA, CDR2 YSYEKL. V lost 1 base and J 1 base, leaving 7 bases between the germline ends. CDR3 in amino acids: CASSQVPGQETQYF. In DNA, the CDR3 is TGCGCCAGCAGCCAAGTCCCTGGCCAAGAGACCCAGTACTTC.

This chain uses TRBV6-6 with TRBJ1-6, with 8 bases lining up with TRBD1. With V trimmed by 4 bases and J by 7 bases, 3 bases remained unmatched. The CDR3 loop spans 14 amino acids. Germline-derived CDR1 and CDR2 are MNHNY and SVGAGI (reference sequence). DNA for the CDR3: TGTGCCAGCAGTTCACAGGGGGGAAATTCACCCCTCCACTTT. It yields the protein CASSSQGGNSPLHF.